This entry concerns a single TCR beta chain. This sample was included in a study of blood T cell repertoires in COVID-19. Study-wide context: Sites in the United States, Italy and Spain provided acute and convalescent COVID-19 samples.

The CDR3 sequence is 16 residues long. CDR1 and CDR2 (germline): MNHEY, SVGEGT. V lost 0 bases to trimming and J lost 12 bases, with 21 bases between them. Under the authors' procedure: Researchers report that nucleated cell counts were estimated from reference gene primer amplification. The data were produced by immunoSEQ multiplex PCR, yet TCRdb's version contains in-frame clones alone and is incomplete. Clone size and the V and J calls come from that table; the DNA yielded D and trimming. The data contain roughly 160,000 clones, around 82% of them seen just once; the ten biggest clones take up roughly a fifth.

This receptor was taken from a woman in her 70s who had recovered from COVID-19. The rearrangement uses TRBV6-2 or TRBV6-3 and TRBJ2-1; a weak D match, TRBD1 (8 bases). The sequenced material came from peripheral blood. CDR3 in amino acids: CASSYSQGGPVDPQFF. CDR3 bases: TGTGCCAGCAGTTACTCACAGGGGGGGCCGGTGGATCCGCAGTTCTTC.